The entry below gives a single T cell receptor (beta chain) sequence along with its context. Its antigen is currently unknown. TCRdb reanalysed the multiplex PCR reads using MiXCR and keeps one entry per CDR3 protein. Of around 130,000 distinct CDR3 sequences listed, 21% are singletons. Axillary draining lymph nodes of breast cancer patients supplied the node samples. This record belongs to a study of breast tumors, draining lymph nodes, adjacent tissues. Study results and limitations: Compared with lymph nodes, tumors were less diverse; compared with nontumor tissue, more.

This CDR3 comprises 14 residues. Germline V gene data show CDR1 as MNHEY and CDR2 as SMNVEV (reference sequence). V lost 3 bases to trimming and J lost 9 bases, with 17 bases between them. This chain joins TRBV27 and TRBJ1-2, with no clear D. The source is a female donor with breast cancer. Some clones in this sample may be carry-over from other donors' samples. Specimen: axillary lymph node tissue. The CDR3 protein is CASSFGRRGSSYTF. The CDR3 DNA reads TGTGCCAGCAGTTTCGGGAGACGAGGGTCTAGCTACACCTTC.